These 20 T cell receptor beta chains share one sample of origin, sequenced in a study of control samples from healthy donors and cancer patients. Sequenced by immunoSEQ multiplex PCR; TCRdb stores in-frame clones only, minus some. This table has more than 35,000 clones, around 82% appearing once. Sequenced: PBMCs. All receptors come from a woman aged 60 to 75 with lung cancer.

This clone was recorded a few times. The rearrangement links TRBV30 to TRBJ2-3; TRBD1 agrees at 8 bases. This CDR3 has 17 residues. Germline values: CDR1 GTSNPN, CDR2 SVGIG (reference sequence). V lost 0 bases to trimming and J lost 0 bases; unmatched junction nucleotides: 8. The DNA for the CDR3 is TGTGCCTGGAGTGTGATGTGGGGACAGGCTAGCACAGATACGCAGTATTTT. It encodes CAWSVMWGQASTDTQYF.

The V and J genes are TRBV7-8 and TRBJ2-1; TRBD2 matches 7 bases. This CDR3 is built from 15 residues. V was clipped by 2 bases and J by 6 bases; unmatched bases: 7. Germline V gene lookup returns CDR1 SGHVS and CDR2 FQNEAQ. The CDR3 here is CASSLRLAAANEQFF. DNA for the CDR3: TGTGCCAGCAGCTTAAGACTAGCCGCCGCCAATGAGCAGTTCTTC.

The chain couples TRBV6-4 to TRBJ2-6; D is possibly TRBD1 (6 bases). This CDR3 is built from 16 residues. The V gene lost 0 bases and the J gene lost 0 bases, with 6 bases spanning the gap. Per the germline V gene, CDR1 is MRHNA and CDR2 is SNTAGT. CDR3 DNA sequence: TGTGCCAGCAGTGACTCGACAGGCTCTGGGGCCAACGTCCTGACTTTC. Its translation: CASSDSTGSGANVLTF.

The chain recombines TRBV11-2 with TRBJ2-7; D may be TRBD1 (6 bases). Trimming removed 3 bases at V and 0 bases at J, with 9 bases between. Germline CDR1 is SGHAT and CDR2 is FQNNGV. The CDR3 runs 14 residues. The DNA for the CDR3 is TGTGCCAGCAGCTTCGGGGACAACTCCTACGAGCAGTACTTC. Its protein product is CASSFGDNSYEQYF.

The chain links TRBV23-1 to TRBJ1-5; D ambiguous. TRBV23-1 is marked as an open reading frame, function uncertain. V shed 4 bases and J shed 8 bases, with 12 bases lying between them. The CDR3 has 13 amino acids. CDR3 DNA: TGCGCCAGCAGTCCCACCGGAGCGGAGCCCCAGCATTTT. Translating it yields CASSPTGAEPQHF.

This chain uses TRBV11-3 with TRBJ2-6, with TRBD1 identical over 10 bases. This CDR3 region has 18 residues. V lost 5 bases to trimming and J lost 0 bases; unmatched junction nucleotides: 7. CDR1 and CDR2 (germline): SGHNT, YENEEA. The CDR3, as DNA: TGTGCCAGCAGCCACACCGGGACAGGGGCCTCTGGGGCCAACGTCCTGACTTTC. Amino acids: CASSHTGTGASGANVLTF.

On this clone itself: Compared with germline, one end of the junction differs, possibly owing to a read error. The chain employs TRBV12-3 or TRBV12-4 and TRBJ2-7; 10 bases map to TRBD1. The CDR3 runs 12 residues. CDR3 in amino acids: CASSLDRDRGKF. As DNA, the CDR3 is TGTGCCAGCAGTTTAGATCGGGACAGGGGCAAATTC.

J is TRBJ1-1 and V is TRBV5-1; no reliable D call. With 0 bases removed from V and 4 bases from J, the gap between germline ends came to 16 bases. The CDR3 sequence is 16 residues long. Germline lookup yields CDR1 SGHRS and CDR2 YFSETQ. The chain's CDR3 is CASSLGFPVSSTEAFF. CDR3 coding DNA: TGCGCCAGCAGCTTGGGATTCCCGGTTTCGAGCACTGAAGCTTTCTTT.

The rearrangement uses TRBV7-9 and TRBJ1-3, with a tentative D call TRBD1 (6 bases). The length of the CDR3 is 17 residues. The ends were cut back, 0 bases at V and 4 bases at J, with 16 bases in the middle. CDR1 SEHNR and CDR2 FQNEAQ come from the germline V gene (reference sequence). In DNA, the CDR3 is TGTGCCAGCAGCTTAGCTAGGGGGGGGCACCGAGGAAACACCATATATTTT. Its protein is CASSLARGGHRGNTIYF.

The V gene is TRBV9, the J gene TRBJ2-7; unclear D gene. Trimming took off 0 bases at V and 5 bases at J, with 15 bases between the two ends. The CDR3 consists of 15 residues. Looked up from germline, CDR1 is SGDLS and CDR2 is YYNGEE. The DNA for the CDR3 is TGTGCCAGCAGCGTAGGTGAGGCAACTGGGGACGAGCAGTACTTC. Translated: CASSVGEATGDEQYF. The variable domain in full, completed from reference TRBV9 and TRBJ2-7, reads DSGVTQTPKHLITATGQRVTLRCSPRSGDLSVYWYQQSLDQGLQFLIQYYNGEERAKGNILERFSAQQFPDLHSELNLSSLELGDSALYFCASSVGEATGDEQYFGPGTRLTVT.

The CDR3 here is CAWGIFPGRGRREQYF. The CDR3 coding sequence is TGTGCCTGGGGTATCTTTCCGGGCAGGGGGCGTCGCGAGCAGTACTTC. The chain is built from TRBV30 and TRBJ2-7; 8 bases line up with TRBD1. J gave up 6 bases and V 5 bases, and 18 bases lay outside the gene matches. The CDR3 length is 16 residues. CDR1 and CDR2 from the germline V gene are GTSNPN and SVGIG (reference sequence).

The chain has TRBV7-9 and TRBJ1-1; TRBD1 is a possible D gene (5 bases). Trimming left V 2 bases short and J 2 bases short, with 12 bases between. This CDR3 comprises 15 residues. Germline values: CDR1 SEHNR, CDR2 FQNEAQ (reference sequence). This chain's CDR3 is CASSLRDSSNTEAFF. CDR3 nucleotides: TGTGCCAGCAGCTTAAGAGACAGCTCAAACACTGAAGCTTTCTTT. The whole variable domain, remainder taken from reference TRBV7-9 and TRBJ1-1, is DTGVSQNPRHKITKRGQNVTFRCDPISEHNRLYWYRQTLGQGPEFLTYFQNEAQLEKSRLLSDRFSAERPKGSFSTLEIQRTEQGDSAMYLCASSLRDSSNTEAFFGQGTRLTVV.

The rearrangement uses TRBV7-9 and TRBJ1-5; D is ambiguous. The germline gives CDR1 SEHNR, CDR2 FQNEAQ (reference sequence). V was shortened by 5 bases and J by 4 bases, with 9 bases between the two germline ends. This CDR3 spans 13 amino acids. The CDR3 is CASSRQENQPQHF. CDR3 DNA sequence: TGTGCCAGCAGCCGACAAGAAAATCAGCCCCAGCATTTT.

The rearrangement joins TRBV18 to TRBJ1-1, with D possibly being TRBD1 (6 bases). Germline CDR1 KGHSH, CDR2 LQKENI. This CDR3 spans 13 amino acids. V was pared by 6 bases and J by 5 bases, with 13 bases between. The CDR3 DNA reads TGTGCCAGCTCCTCAGGGGCGGAAACTGAAGCTTTCTTT. Amino acids: CASSSGAETEAFF.

The rearrangement joins TRBV6-4 to TRBJ2-2; TRBD1 matches 11 bases. The junction had 1 base not matched to a gene; V was cut back by 4 bases and J by 0 bases. The CDR3 is made up of 16 amino acids. From germline, CDR1 is MRHNA and CDR2 SNTAGT. In nucleotides, the CDR3 is TGTGCCAGCAGTGGGGGACAGGGGGCGAACACCGGGGAGCTGTTTTTT. Translation gives CASSGGQGANTGELFF.

CDR3 sequence reads: CASSLEVVRGRGGYTF. The CDR3 DNA is TGTGCCAGCAGCTTAGAAGTAGTCAGGGGGCGCGGGGGCTACACCTTC. This chain uses TRBV7-8 with TRBJ1-2; 8 bases fit TRBD1. This CDR3 contains 16 residues. The germline V gene has CDR1 SGHVS and CDR2 FQNEAQ. Germline trimming cut 1 base from V and 8 bases from J; bases unmatched to any gene: 12.

V usage is TRBV29-1 and J usage is TRBJ2-7; a weak D match, TRBD1 (5 bases). Trimming shortened V by 2 bases and J by 3 bases, and 11 bases separated the two germline ends. The CDR3 is made up of 13 amino acids. Per the germline V gene, CDR1 is SQVTM and CDR2 is ANQGSEA. The CDR3, as DNA: TGCAGCGTTGAATGGGGTCAGGGCTACGAGCAGTACTTC. Amino acids: CSVEWGQGYEQYF.

The V call is TRBV5-4, the J call TRBJ1-1, with D possibly matching TRBD1 (6 bases). Germline CDR1 and CDR2: SGHNT and YYREEE (reference sequence). CDR3 size: 14 residues. The germline V and J ends were trimmed by 6 bases and 0 bases, with 12 bases remaining between them. The CDR3 spells CASTQGILNTEAFF. The CDR3 DNA reads as TGTGCCAGCACTCAGGGGATCCTGAACACTGAAGCTTTCTTT.

This sequence joins TRBV7-6 and TRBJ2-1, with D perhaps TRBD1 (6 bases). The CDR3 spans 15 residues. The germline V gene has CDR1 SGHVS and CDR2 FNYEAQ. The V gene lost 2 bases and the J gene lost 7 bases, with 15 bases spanning the gap. Here the CDR3 reads CASSLTGTPGNEQFF. In DNA form, the CDR3 reads TGTGCCAGCAGCTTAACCGGGACACCGGGGAATGAGCAGTTCTTC. Together with reference TRBV7-6 and TRBJ2-1, the CDR3 gives the full variable domain: GAGVSQSPRYKVTKRGQDVALRCDPISGHVSLYWYRQALGQGPEFLTYFNYEAQQDKSGLPNDRFSAERPEGSISTLTIQRTEQRDSAMYRCASSLTGTPGNEQFFGPGTRLTVL.

The chain recombines TRBV7-3 with TRBJ1-1; D ambiguous. This CDR3 spans 13 amino acids. The V gene's germline CDR1 is SGHTA and CDR2 FQGTGA. V lost 1 base and J 1 base, leaving 4 bases between the germline ends. The CDR3 spells CASSLMGNTEAFF. CDR3 nucleotides: TGTGCCAGCAGCTTAATGGGGAACACTGAAGCTTTCTTT.